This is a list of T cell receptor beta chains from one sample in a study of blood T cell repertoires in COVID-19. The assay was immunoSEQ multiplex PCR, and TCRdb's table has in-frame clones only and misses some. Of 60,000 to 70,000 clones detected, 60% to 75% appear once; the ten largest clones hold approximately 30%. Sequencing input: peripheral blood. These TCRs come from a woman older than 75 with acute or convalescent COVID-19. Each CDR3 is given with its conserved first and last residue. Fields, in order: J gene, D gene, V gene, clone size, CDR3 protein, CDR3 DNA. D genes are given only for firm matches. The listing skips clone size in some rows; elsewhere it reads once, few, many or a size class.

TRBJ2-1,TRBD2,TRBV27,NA,CASRARAGGAYNEQFF,TGTGCCAGCAGGGCAAGAGCGGGAGGGGCCTACAATGAGCAGTTCTTC
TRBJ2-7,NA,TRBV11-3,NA,CASSPGTSSYEQYF,TGTGCCAGCAGCCCTGGGACTTCTTCCTACGAGCAGTACTTC
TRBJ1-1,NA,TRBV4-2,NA,CASSQTQGATEAFF,TGTGCCAGCAGCCAAACACAAGGGGCCACTGAAGCTTTCTTT
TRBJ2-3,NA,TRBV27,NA,CASSLSSGNTDTQYF,TGTGCCAGCAGTTTATCTTCAGGGAACACAGATACGCAGTATTTT
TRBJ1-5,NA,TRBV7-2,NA,CASSLGPGEGNQPQHF,TGTGCCAGCAGCTTAGGCCCCGGGGAGGGCAATCAGCCCCAGCATTTT
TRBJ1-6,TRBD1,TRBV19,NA,CASSTGQTTNSPLHF,TGTGCCAGTAGTACGGGACAGACTACAAATTCACCCCTCCACTTT
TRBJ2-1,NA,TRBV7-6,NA,CASSLVLATSYNEQFF,TGTGCCAGCAGCTTAGTCTTAGCGACTTCCTACAATGAGCAGTTCTTC
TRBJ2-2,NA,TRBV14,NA,CASSLPQGTTGELFF,TGTGCCAGCAGCCTCCCCCAGGGAACCACCGGGGAGCTGTTTTTT
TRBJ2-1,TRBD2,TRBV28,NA,CASRFSGLAGGGEQFF,TGTGCCAGCAGATTCTCGGGACTAGCGGGAGGGGGGGAGCAGTTCTTC
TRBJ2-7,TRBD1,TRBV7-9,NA,CASSPDRGRYEQYF,TGTGCCAGCAGCCCCGACAGGGGACGTTACGAGCAGTACTTC
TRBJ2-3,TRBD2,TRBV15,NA,CATSKGSSGRADTQYF,TGTGCCACCAGCAAGGGTTCTAGCGGGAGAGCAGATACGCAGTATTTT
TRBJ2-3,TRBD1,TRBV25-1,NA,CASSDPDAGTGLTDTQYF,TGTGCCAGCAGTGACCCAGACGCCGGGACAGGACTCACAGATACGCAGTATTTT
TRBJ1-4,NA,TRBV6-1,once,CASSEAAGPFNEKLFF,TGTGCCAGCAGTGAAGCGGCGGGGCCCTTTAATGAAAAACTGTTTTTT
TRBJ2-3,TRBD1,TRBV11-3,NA,CASSGRQGLSTDTQYF,TGTGCCAGCAGCGGGAGACAGGGGCTTAGCACAGATACGCAGTATTTT
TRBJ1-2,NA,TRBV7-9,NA,CASSLAQSAGIDGYTF,TGTGCCAGCAGCTTAGCGCAAAGCGCGGGAATCGATGGCTACACCTTC
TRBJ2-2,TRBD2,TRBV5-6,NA,CASRFGLAGGELFF,TGTGCCAGCAGATTCGGACTAGCGGGCGGGGAGCTGTTTTTT
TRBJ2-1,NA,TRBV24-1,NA,CATSGGDRDNEQFF,TGTGCCACCAGCGGGGGGGACAGGGATAATGAGCAGTTCTTC
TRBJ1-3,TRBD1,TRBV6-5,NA,CASSPGTGGNTIYF,TGTGCCAGCAGTCCCGGGACAGGCGGAAACACCATATATTTT
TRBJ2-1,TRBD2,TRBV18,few,CASSRGGREGSNEQFF,TGTGCCAGCTCACGTGGAGGGCGGGAGGGATCAAATGAGCAGTTCTTC
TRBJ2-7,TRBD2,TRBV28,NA,CASSSLTSGAITYEQYF,TGTGCCAGCAGTTCCCTGACTAGCGGAGCCATCACCTACGAGCAGTACTTC
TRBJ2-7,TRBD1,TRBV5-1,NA,CASSFGTGMAEQYF,TGCGCCAGCAGCTTCGGGACAGGGATGGCCGAGCAGTACTTC
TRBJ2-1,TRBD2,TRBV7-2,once,CASSLAITSGRSEQFF,TGTGCCAGCAGCTTAGCGATCACTAGCGGGAGGAGTGAGCAGTTCTTC
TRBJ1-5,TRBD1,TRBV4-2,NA,CASSHGGQGDGRFVSNQPQHF,TGTGCCAGCAGCCACGGGGGACAGGGGGACGGAAGGTTCGTAAGCAATCAGCCCCAGCATTTT
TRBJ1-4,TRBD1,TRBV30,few,CAQGQTHEKLFF,TGTGCCCAGGGACAGACCCATGAAAAACTGTTTTTT
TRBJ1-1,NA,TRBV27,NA,CASTDRNTEAFF,TGTGCCAGCACCGACAGGAACACTGAAGCTTTCTTT
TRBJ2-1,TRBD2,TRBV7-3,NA,CASSSLLAGGPNEQFF,TGTGCCAGCAGCTCCCTTCTAGCGGGAGGGCCCAATGAGCAGTTCTTC
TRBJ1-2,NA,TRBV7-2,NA,CASSLEAGLGSGYTF,TGTGCCAGCAGCTTAGAGGCAGGCCTTGGGTCTGGCTACACCTTC
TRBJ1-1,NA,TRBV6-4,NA,CAAMGAMAHTEAFF,TGTGCCGCCATGGGGGCCATGGCACACACTGAAGCTTTCTTT
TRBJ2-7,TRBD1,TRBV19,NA,CASSMGGQGTYEQYF,TGTGCCAGTAGTATGGGTGGACAGGGGACCTACGAGCAGTACTTC
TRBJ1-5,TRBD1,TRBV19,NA,CASSFTGGGSNQPQHF,TGTGCCAGTAGTTTTACAGGGGGCGGGAGCAATCAGCCCCAGCATTTT
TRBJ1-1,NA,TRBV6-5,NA,CASSRQQSMNTEAFF,TGTGCCAGCAGCCGCCAACAGTCTATGAACACTGAAGCTTTCTTT
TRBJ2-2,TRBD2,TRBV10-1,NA,CASIRAGPNTGELFF,TGCGCCAGCATAAGAGCGGGACCTAACACCGGGGAGCTGTTTTTT
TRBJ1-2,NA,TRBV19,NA,CASSSQGWGYGYTF,TGTGCCAGTAGTAGTCAGGGCTGGGGCTATGGCTACACCTTC